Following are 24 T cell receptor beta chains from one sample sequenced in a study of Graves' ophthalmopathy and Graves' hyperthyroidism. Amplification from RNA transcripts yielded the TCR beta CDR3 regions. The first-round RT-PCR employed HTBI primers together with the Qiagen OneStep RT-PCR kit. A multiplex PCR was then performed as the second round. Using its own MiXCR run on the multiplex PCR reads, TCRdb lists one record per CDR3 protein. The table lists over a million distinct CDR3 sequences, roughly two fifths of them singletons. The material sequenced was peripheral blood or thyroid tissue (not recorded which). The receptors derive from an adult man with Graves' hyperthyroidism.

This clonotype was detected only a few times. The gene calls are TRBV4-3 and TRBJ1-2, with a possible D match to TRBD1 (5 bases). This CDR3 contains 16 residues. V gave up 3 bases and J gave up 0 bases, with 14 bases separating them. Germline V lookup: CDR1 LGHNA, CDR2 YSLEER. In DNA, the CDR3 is TGCGCCAGCAGCCATTACTTGGAGGGGTCTAACTATGGCTACACCTTC. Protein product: CASSHYLEGSNYGYTF.

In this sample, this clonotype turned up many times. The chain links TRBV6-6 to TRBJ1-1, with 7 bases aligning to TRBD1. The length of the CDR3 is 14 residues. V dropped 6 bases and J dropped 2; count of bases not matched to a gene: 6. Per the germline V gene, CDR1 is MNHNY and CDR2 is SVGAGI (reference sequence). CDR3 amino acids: CASRDRDSNTEAFF. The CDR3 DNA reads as TGTGCCAGCAGGGACCGGGACAGCAACACTGAAGCTTTCTTT.

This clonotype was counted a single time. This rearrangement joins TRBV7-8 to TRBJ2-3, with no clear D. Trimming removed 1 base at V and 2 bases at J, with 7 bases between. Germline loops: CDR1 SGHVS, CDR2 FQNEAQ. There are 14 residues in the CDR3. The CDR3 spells CASSLGSYTDTQYF. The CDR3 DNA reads TGTGCCAGCAGCTTAGGGTCCTACACAGATACGCAGTATTTT.

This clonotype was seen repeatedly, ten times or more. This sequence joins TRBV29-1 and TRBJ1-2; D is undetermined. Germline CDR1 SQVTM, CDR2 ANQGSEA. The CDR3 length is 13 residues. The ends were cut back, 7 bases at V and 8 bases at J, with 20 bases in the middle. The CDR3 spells CSAFGAPAGGYTF. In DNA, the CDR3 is TGCAGCGCCTTTGGTGCCCCAGCTGGGGGCTACACCTTC.

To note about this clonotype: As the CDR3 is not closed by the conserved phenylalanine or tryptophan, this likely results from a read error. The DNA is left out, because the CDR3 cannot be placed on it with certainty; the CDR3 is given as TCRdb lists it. The CDR3 region is CATSRTASS. The J gene is TRBJ1-1, the V gene TRBV7-2. The CDR3 adds up to 9 amino acids, both ends counted. Germline lookup yields CDR1 SGHTA and CDR2 FQGNSA.

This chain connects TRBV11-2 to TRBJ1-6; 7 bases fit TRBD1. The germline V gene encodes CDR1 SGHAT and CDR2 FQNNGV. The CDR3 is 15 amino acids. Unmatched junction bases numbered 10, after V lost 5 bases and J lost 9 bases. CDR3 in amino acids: CASSTTGNVGSPLHF. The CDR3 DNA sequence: TGTGCCAGCAGCACGACAGGGAATGTTGGTTCACCCCTCCACTTT.

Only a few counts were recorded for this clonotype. Here the CDR3 DNA reads TGTGCCAGCAGCCCTAGACAGGGGGCGCGTGCCGAGCAGTACTTC. Its protein product is CASSPRQGARAEQYF. J is TRBJ2-7 and V is TRBV9, with 10 bases fitting TRBD1. CDR1 is SGDLS, CDR2 YYNGEE, per germline. This CDR3 has 15 residues. After removal of 4 bases from V and 6 bases from J, the junction contained 10 bases not matched to a gene. Looking up the rest from reference TRBV9 and TRBJ2-7 gives the full variable domain: DSGVTQTPKHLITATGQRVTLRCSPRSGDLSVYWYQQSLDQGLQFLIQYYNGEERAKGNILERFSAQQFPDLHSELNLSSLELGDSALYFCASSPRQGARAEQYFGPGTRLTVT.

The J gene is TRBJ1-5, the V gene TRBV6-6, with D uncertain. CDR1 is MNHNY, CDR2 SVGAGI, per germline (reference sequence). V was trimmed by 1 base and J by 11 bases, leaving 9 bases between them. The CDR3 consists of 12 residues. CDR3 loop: CASSYYSGTQHF. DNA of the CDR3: TGTGCCAGCAGTTACTACAGCGGGACCCAGCATTTT.

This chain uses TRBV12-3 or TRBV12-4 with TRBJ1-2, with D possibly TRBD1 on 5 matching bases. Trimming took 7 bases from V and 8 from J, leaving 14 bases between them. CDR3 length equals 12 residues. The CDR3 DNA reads TGTGCCAGCACCCCTGGGGGGGTGGGCTACACCTTC. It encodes CASTPGGVGYTF.

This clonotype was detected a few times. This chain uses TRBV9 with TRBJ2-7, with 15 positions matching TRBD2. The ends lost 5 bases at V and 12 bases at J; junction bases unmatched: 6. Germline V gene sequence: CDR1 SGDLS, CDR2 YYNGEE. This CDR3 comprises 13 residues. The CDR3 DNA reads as TGTGCCAGCAGTCCCGGACTAGCGGGAGGGTCGTACTTC. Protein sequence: CASSPGLAGGSYF.

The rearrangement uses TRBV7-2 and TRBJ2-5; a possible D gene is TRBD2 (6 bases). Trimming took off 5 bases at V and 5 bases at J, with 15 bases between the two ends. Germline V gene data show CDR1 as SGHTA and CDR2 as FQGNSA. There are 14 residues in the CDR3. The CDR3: CASSQPGGSETQYF. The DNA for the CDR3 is TGTGCCAGCAGCCAGCCCGGGGGTTCGGAGACCCAGTACTTC.

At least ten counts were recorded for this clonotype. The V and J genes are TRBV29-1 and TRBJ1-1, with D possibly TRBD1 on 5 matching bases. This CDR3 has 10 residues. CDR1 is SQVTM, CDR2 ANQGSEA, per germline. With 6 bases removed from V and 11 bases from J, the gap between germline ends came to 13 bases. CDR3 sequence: CSVADSLAFF. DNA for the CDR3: TGCAGCGTAGCTGACAGTTTGGCTTTCTTT.

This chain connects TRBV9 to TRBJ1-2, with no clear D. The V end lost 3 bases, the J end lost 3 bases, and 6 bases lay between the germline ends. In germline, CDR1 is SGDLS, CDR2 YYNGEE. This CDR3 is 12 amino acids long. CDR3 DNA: TGTGCCAGCAGCGGACACTACTATGGCTACACCTTC. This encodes CASSGHYYGYTF.

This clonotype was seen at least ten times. The CDR3 DNA sequence: TGTGCCATCAGTGAGTCAGGGCAGGGAACCTACGAGCAGTACTTC. Residues: CAISESGQGTYEQYF. This chain joins TRBV10-3 and TRBJ2-7; maybe TRBD1 (5 bases). Per the germline V gene, CDR1 is ENHRY and CDR2 is SYGVKD. The CDR3 consists of 15 residues. V was shortened by 0 bases and J by 2 bases, with 11 bases between the two germline ends.

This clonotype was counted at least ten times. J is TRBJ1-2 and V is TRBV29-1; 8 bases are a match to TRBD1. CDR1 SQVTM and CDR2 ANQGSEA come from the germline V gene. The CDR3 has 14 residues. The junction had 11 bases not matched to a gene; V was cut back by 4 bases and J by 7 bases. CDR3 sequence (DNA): TGCAGCGTTGTCGGCGGACAGGGACCGGTTGGCTACACCTTC. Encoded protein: CSVVGGQGPVGYTF. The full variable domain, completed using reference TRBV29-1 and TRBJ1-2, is SAVISQKPSRDICQRGTSLTIQCQVDSQVTMMFWYRQQPGQSLTLIATANQGSEATYESGFVIDKFPISRPNLTFSTLTVSNMSPEDSSIYLCSVVGGQGPVGYTFGSGTRLTVV.

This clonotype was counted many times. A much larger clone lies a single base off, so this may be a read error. The CDR3 loop is CASSPPDYGYTF. CDR3 sequence (DNA): TGTGCCAGCAGCCCCCCCGACTATGGCTACACCTTC. The genes are TRBV9 and TRBJ1-2, with no clear D. This CDR3 contains 12 residues. The germline V and J ends were trimmed by 4 bases and 3 bases, with 7 bases remaining between them. Germline loops: CDR1 SGDLS, CDR2 YYNGEE.

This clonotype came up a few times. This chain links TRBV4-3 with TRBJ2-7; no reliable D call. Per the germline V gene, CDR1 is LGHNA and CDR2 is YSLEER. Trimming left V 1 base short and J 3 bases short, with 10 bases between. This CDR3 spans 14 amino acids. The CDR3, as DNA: TGCGCCAGCAGCCAAGGGGTTAAGGGCTACGAGCAGTACTTC. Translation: CASSQGVKGYEQYF.

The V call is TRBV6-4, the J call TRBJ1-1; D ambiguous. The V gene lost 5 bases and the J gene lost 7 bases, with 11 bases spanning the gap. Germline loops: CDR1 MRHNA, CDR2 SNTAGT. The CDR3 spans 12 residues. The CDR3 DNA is TGTGCCAGCAGTACCCAGTACGGTGAAGCTTTCTTT. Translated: CASSTQYGEAFF.

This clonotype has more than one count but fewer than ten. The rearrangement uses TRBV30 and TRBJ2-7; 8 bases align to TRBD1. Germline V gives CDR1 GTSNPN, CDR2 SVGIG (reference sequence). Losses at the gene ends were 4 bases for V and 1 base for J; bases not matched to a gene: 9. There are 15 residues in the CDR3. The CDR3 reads CAWTAPRTGSYEQYF. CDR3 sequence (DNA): TGTGCCTGGACCGCCCCGCGGACAGGGTCCTACGAGCAGTACTTC.

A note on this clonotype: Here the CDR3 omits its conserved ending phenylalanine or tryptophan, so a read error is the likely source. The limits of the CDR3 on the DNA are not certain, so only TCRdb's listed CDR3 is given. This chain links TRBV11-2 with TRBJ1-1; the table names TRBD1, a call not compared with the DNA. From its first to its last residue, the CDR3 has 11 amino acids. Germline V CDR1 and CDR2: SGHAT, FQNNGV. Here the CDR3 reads CASSPKTGGIS.

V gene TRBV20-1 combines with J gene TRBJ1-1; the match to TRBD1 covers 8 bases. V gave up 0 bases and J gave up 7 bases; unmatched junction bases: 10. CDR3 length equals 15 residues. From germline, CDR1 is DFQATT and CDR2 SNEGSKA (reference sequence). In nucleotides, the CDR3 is TGCAGTGCTAGAGATCATTGGGACAGGAGTTATGAAGCTTTCTTT. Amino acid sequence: CSARDHWDRSYEAFF.

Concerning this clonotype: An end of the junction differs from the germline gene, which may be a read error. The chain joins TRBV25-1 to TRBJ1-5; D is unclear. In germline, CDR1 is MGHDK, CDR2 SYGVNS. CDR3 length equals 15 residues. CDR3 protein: CASSNGLAYNQPQHF. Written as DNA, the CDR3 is TGCGCCAGCAGCAATGGACTCGCCTACAATCAGCCCCAGCATTTT. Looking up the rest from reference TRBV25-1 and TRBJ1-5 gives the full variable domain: EADIYQTPRYLVIGTGKKITLECSQTMGHDKMYWYQQDPGMELHLIHYSYGVNSTEKGDLSSESTVSRIRTEHFPLTLESARPSHTSQYLCASSNGLAYNQPQHFGDGTRLSIL.

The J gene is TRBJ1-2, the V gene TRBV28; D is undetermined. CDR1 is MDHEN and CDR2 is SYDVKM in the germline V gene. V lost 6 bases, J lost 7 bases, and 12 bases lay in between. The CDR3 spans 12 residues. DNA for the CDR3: TGTGCCAGCAGCTCCGACGCGGCTGGCTACACCTTC. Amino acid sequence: CASSSDAAGYTF.

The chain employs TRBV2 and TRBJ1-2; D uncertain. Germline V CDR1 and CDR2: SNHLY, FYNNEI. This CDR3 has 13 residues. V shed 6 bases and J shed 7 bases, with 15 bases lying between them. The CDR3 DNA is TGTGCCAGCAGGGAGAAAAGTACGGGTGGCTACACCTTC. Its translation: CASREKSTGGYTF.